Each of the 20 T cell receptor beta chains below was sequenced from the same sample in a study of OX40 agonist ivuxolimab in advanced cancers. Repertoires were generated with immunoSEQ multiplex PCR, while TCRdb's copy carries only in-frame clones and drops some. The sample yields nearly 60,000 clones, 81% seen once. This material consisted of CD4+ or CD8+ T cells sorted from blood, taken in a trial of the OX40 agonist ivuxolimab. Every receptor here comes from an adult with an advanced solid tumor such as melanoma, head and neck, liver or kidney cancer.

V gene TRBV4-1 combines with J gene TRBJ1-3; 7 nucleotides align to TRBD1. V was pared by 0 bases and J by 4 bases, with 3 bases of the junction left unmatched. The CDR3 is 15 amino acids. CDR1 is MGHRA, CDR2 YSYEKL, per germline. CDR3 in amino acids: CASSQDRGLGNTIYF. In nucleotides, the CDR3 is TGCGCCAGCAGCCAAGATAGGGGGCTGGGAAACACCATATATTTT.

This clone was seen only a few times. The rearrangement joins TRBV19 to TRBJ2-1; maybe TRBD2 (6 bases). Germline V gives CDR1 LNHDA, CDR2 SQIVND (reference sequence). This CDR3 is 13 amino acids long. The V and J ends lost 3 bases and 7 bases respectively, with 10 bases between them. CDR3 loop: CASSILASNEQFF. The DNA for the CDR3 is TGTGCCAGTAGTATCCTAGCGTCGAATGAGCAGTTCTTC. The whole variable domain, filled in from reference TRBV19 and TRBJ2-1, reads DGGITQSPKYLFRKEGQNVTLSCEQNLNHDAMYWYRQDPGQGLRLIYYSQIVNDFQKGDIAEGYSVSREKKESFPLTVTSAQKNPTAFYLCASSILASNEQFFGPGTRLTVL.

This clone has just one count. As DNA, the CDR3 is TGTGCCAGCAGTTTAACGTACGAGCAGTACTTC. Translated: CASSLTYEQYF. The gene calls are TRBV6-5 and TRBJ2-7; D is ambiguous. Between the trimmed V and J ends, which lost 4 bases and 4 bases, there was a span of 5 bases. The germline gives CDR1 MNHEY, CDR2 SVGAGI. This CDR3 region has 11 residues.

The chain links TRBV11-2 to TRBJ2-3; 13 bases are shared with TRBD2. The CDR3 loop spans 17 amino acids. Germline loops: CDR1 SGHAT, CDR2 FQNNGV. V gave up 5 bases and J gave up 1 base; unmatched junction bases: 6. This CDR3 is CASSVTSGGSRTDTQYF. DNA of the CDR3: TGTGCCAGCAGCGTGACTAGCGGGGGGTCCCGCACAGATACGCAGTATTTT.

About this clone itself: At one end the junction does not follow the germline gene, possibly because of a read error. CDR3 protein: CTRGGNTEAFF. The CDR3 DNA reads as TGTACCAGGGGGGGGAACACTGAAGCTTTCTTT. This chain joins TRBV6-1 and TRBJ1-1; the match to TRBD1 covers 7 bases. Germline values: CDR1 MNHNS, CDR2 SASEGT. The CDR3 sequence is 11 residues long.

The chain has TRBV18 and TRBJ2-3; D gene uncertain. The CDR3 has 13 amino acids. CDR1 and CDR2 from the germline V gene are KGHSH and LQKENI. The ends were cut back, 2 bases at V and 3 bases at J, with 6 bases in the middle. The CDR3 nucleotides are TGTGCCAGCTCACCAGCGGAGACAGATACGCAGTATTTT. It yields the protein CASSPAETDTQYF.

The chain links TRBV6-6 to TRBJ2-5; tentatively, D is TRBD1 (6 bases). V was clipped by 7 bases and J by 4 bases, with 16 bases between them. The CDR3 spans 14 residues. Per germline, CDR1 MNHNY and CDR2 SVGAGI (reference sequence). CDR3 DNA sequence: TGTGCCAGCATCGAGAGGTCGGACAGAGAGACCCAGTACTTC. Its protein is CASIERSDRETQYF.

J is TRBJ1-2 and V is TRBV5-1, with 8 bases lining up with TRBD1. The CDR3 runs to 14 residues. Per the germline V gene, CDR1 is SGHRS and CDR2 is YFSETQ. With 4 bases clipped from V and 4 bases from J, the junction kept 6 bases outside the gene matches. DNA of the CDR3: TGCGCCAGCAGCCCCCAGGGGGCTGGCTATGGCTACACCTTC. Its translation is CASSPQGAGYGYTF.

This clone was detected a few times. The chain links TRBV27 to TRBJ1-2; 7 bases are shared with TRBD1. The germline CDR1 and CDR2 sequences are MNHEY and SMNVEV (reference sequence). Losses at the gene ends were 5 bases for V and 4 bases for J; bases not matched to a gene: 7. The CDR3 has 14 residues. The CDR3 nucleotides are TGTGCCAGCAGTACGAGACAGGGCCCCTATGGCTACACCTTC. Translation gives CASSTRQGPYGYTF.

This clone appeared a few times. The chain carries TRBV19 and TRBJ1-6, with D unclear. The length of the CDR3 is 12 residues. Trimming pared 5 bases from V and 7 bases from J, leaving 6 bases between. Germline V lookup: CDR1 LNHDA, CDR2 SQIVND (reference sequence). The CDR3 is CASSSSNSPLHF. CDR3 bases: TGTGCCAGTAGTTCCTCCAATTCACCCCTCCACTTT.

This clone was counted only a few times. This chain connects TRBV6-5 to TRBJ1-4; perhaps TRBD1 as D (6 bases). V lost 6 bases and J 2 bases, leaving 10 bases between the germline ends. This CDR3 has 14 residues. CDR1 and CDR2 (germline): MNHEY, SVGAGI. CDR3 nucleotides: TGTGCCAGCAGATATACAGGGACTAATGAAAAACTGTTTTTT. This codes for CASRYTGTNEKLFF.

The rearrangement links TRBV12-5 to TRBJ1-3, with D possibly matching TRBD1 (6 bases). CDR1 and CDR2 from the germline V gene are LGHNT and FRNRAP. V lost 0 bases, J lost 0 bases, and 15 bases lay in between. The CDR3 covers 18 residues. The CDR3 is CASGLVGGRYGSGNTIYF. The CDR3 DNA is TGTGCTAGTGGTTTGGTAGGGGGACGCTACGGCTCTGGAAACACCATATATTTT.

The chain joins TRBV9 to TRBJ2-1; 8 nucleotides line up with TRBD2. This CDR3 is 15 amino acids long. Looked up from germline, CDR1 is SGDLS and CDR2 is YYNGEE. The trim removed 2 bases at V and 3 bases at J, leaving 4 bases unmatched. The CDR3 DNA is TGTGCCAGCAGCGTGAGCGGGGGCAACTACAATGAGCAGTTCTTC. It is translated as CASSVSGGNYNEQFF.

The chain has TRBV10-2 and TRBJ2-2; tentatively, D is TRBD1 (5 bases). The CDR3 is 13 residues long. V lost 6 bases, J lost 6 bases, and 11 bases lay in between. Germline CDR1 WSHSY, CDR2 SAAADI. The CDR3 region has the DNA TGCGCCAGCAGCCCCCCAGGGTCCGGGGAGCTGTTTTTT. It is translated as CASSPPGSGELFF.

A single count supports this clone. The chain couples TRBV14 to TRBJ2-3; D might be TRBD2 (6 bases). The germline V gene encodes CDR1 SGHDN and CDR2 FVKESK. CDR3 length equals 14 residues. Trimming shortened V by 0 bases and J by 4 bases, and 8 bases separated the two germline ends. CDR3 DNA: TGTGCCAGCAGCCAAGATTGGGGGGCAGATACGCAGTATTTT. Translated, it gives CASSQDWGADTQYF.

The rearrangement links TRBV6-1 to TRBJ1-5, with D tentatively TRBD1 (5 bases). V gave up 6 bases and J gave up 5 bases, with 17 bases separating them. This CDR3 has 15 residues. Germline CDR1 reads MNHNS; CDR2 reads SASEGT. The CDR3 spells CASRDDRRRDQPQHF. CDR3 nucleotide sequence: TGTGCCAGCAGAGACGACAGACGGAGGGATCAGCCCCAGCATTTT.

For the CDR3, the DNA is TGTGCCAGCAGGTCCCAGGGGACAGGCCCCTACGAGCAGTACTTC. Translated, it gives CASRSQGTGPYEQYF. The V and J genes are TRBV11-2 and TRBJ2-7; TRBD1 aligns across 8 bases. The J segment lost 2 bases and the V segment lost 6 bases, leaving 9 bases of the junction unmatched. Germline lookup yields CDR1 SGHAT and CDR2 FQNNGV. The CDR3 consists of 15 residues.

In nucleotides, the CDR3 is TGTGCCAGCAGTGGGGACAGGGTAACTGAAGCTTTCTTT. Encoded protein: CASSGDRVTEAFF. The gene calls are TRBV2 and TRBJ1-1; 9 nucleotides match TRBD1. From germline, CDR1 is SNHLY and CDR2 FYNNEI. The CDR3 runs 13 residues. V shed 4 bases and J 5 bases; nucleotides not matched to a gene: 2.

The sample holds one count of this clone. The chain combines TRBV6-5 with TRBJ2-3, with D possibly matching TRBD2 (7 bases). V gave up 4 bases and J gave up 2 bases, with 13 bases separating them. CDR3 length: 15 amino acids. The germline gives CDR1 MNHEY, CDR2 SVGAGI. CDR3 sequence (DNA): TGTGCCAGCAGTTTGGCGGGGGCAGTCACAGATACGCAGTATTTT. Its translation: CASSLAGAVTDTQYF.

The genes are TRBV9 and TRBJ1-1, with 8 nucleotides matching TRBD1. This CDR3 has 14 amino acids. The germline CDR1 and CDR2 sequences are SGDLS and YYNGEE. With V trimmed by 6 bases and J by 3 bases, 7 bases remained unmatched. This chain's CDR3 is CASTATGVDTEAFF. DNA for the CDR3: TGTGCCAGCACCGCGACAGGGGTGGACACTGAAGCTTTCTTT.